These 15 T cell receptor beta chains came from one sample sequenced in a study of cytomegalovirus exposure and HLA in healthy donors listed by TCRdb under 2017. To prepare the library, the immunoSEQ multiplex PCR assay was applied. A mixture of 60 forward primers for TCR Vbeta segments and 13 reverse primers for TCR Jbeta segments was used in the multiplex PCR. TCRdb retrieved this table from immuneACCESS and kept in-frame rearrangements only. Not all clones are present; in checked studies, unresolved V genes account for under half, and no reason is known for the remainder. The sample data list around 140,000 clones, and around 80% of these were observed just once. The ten most abundant clones make up less than 3% of the sample. The sample comprised PBMCs. The receptors were sampled from a man aged 50 or older in good health and CMV-seronegative.

The rearrangement uses TRBV9 and TRBJ1-1; a weak D match, TRBD1 (6 bases). The CDR3 sequence is 14 residues long. Trimming left V 0 bases short and J 5 bases short, with 11 bases between. In germline, CDR1 is SGDLS, CDR2 YYNGEE. Here the CDR3 reads CASSVGDIRTEAFF. In nucleotides, the CDR3 is TGTGCCAGCAGCGTAGGGGACATCAGAACTGAAGCTTTCTTT.

The chain joins TRBV7-9 to TRBJ1-2; D possibly corresponds to TRBD1 (5 bases). Trimming removed 5 bases at V and 4 bases at J, with 23 bases between. This CDR3 comprises 17 residues. Germline V lookup: CDR1 SEHNR, CDR2 FQNEAQ (reference sequence). As DNA, the CDR3 is TGTGCCAGCAGCCCTGCGAGTCTGGGGCAGCCCCTCTATGGCTACACCTTC. Protein: CASSPASLGQPLYGYTF.

V and J are TRBV15 and TRBJ2-3; 8 bases are a match to TRBD2. V trimming: 4 bases; J trimming: 3 bases; junction bases outside the gene matches: 6. Per germline, CDR1 LNHNV and CDR2 YYDKDF (reference sequence). CDR3 length equals 15 residues. The CDR3 region has the DNA TGTGCCACCAGCACCCGTCGCGGGGGGACAGATACGCAGTATTTT. Its protein is CATSTRRGGTDTQYF.

The chain uses TRBV5-1 and TRBJ1-2, with D maybe TRBD1 (5 bases). Trimming shortened V by 0 bases and J by 7 bases, and 19 bases separated the two germline ends. Germline V CDR1 and CDR2: SGHRS, YFSETQ. The CDR3 is 16 residues long. DNA for the CDR3: TGCGCCAGCAGCTTGGCCGTAAGGGAACCAGGGCTTGGCTACACCTTC. It codes for CASSLAVREPGLGYTF.

This clone was observed a few times. This chain uses TRBV30 with TRBJ2-2, with TRBD1 matching 10 bases. The germline V gene has CDR1 GTSNPN and CDR2 SVGIG (reference sequence). The CDR3 length is 15 residues. J was trimmed by 6 bases and V by 5 bases; bases with no gene match: 9. The CDR3 DNA follows: TGTGCCTGGGTCAACCGGGACAGGGGTTCCGGGGAGCTGTTTTTT. It specifies CAWVNRDRGSGELFF.

The J gene is TRBJ1-1, the V gene TRBV7-9; 7 bases agree with TRBD1. The germline V gene has CDR1 SEHNR and CDR2 FQNEAQ (reference sequence). V lost 0 bases and J lost 6; bases outside the gene matches: 4. The CDR3 totals 14 residues. The CDR3, as DNA: TGTGCCAGCAGCTTAGCGTTGGACAGGCCTGAAGCTTTCTTT. Its protein product is CASSLALDRPEAFF.

V and J are TRBV2 and TRBJ1-2, with D maybe TRBD1 (6 bases). Germline CDR1 SNHLY, CDR2 FYNNEI. Trimming removed 7 bases at V and 8 bases at J, with 11 bases between. The CDR3 has 11 residues. Here the CDR3 reads CASTLRGGYTF. DNA of the CDR3: TGTGCCAGCACCCTAAGGGGGGGCTACACCTTC.

V usage is TRBV5-1 and J usage is TRBJ2-7; 7 bases match TRBD1. Germline trimming cut 3 bases from V and 0 bases from J; bases unmatched to any gene: 12. This CDR3 comprises 17 residues. Germline CDR1 SGHRS, CDR2 YFSETQ. The DNA for the CDR3 is TGCGCCAGCAGCTCAAAGATCCACCGGGACAGCTCCTACGAGCAGTACTTC. This sequence encodes CASSSKIHRDSSYEQYF.

This chain connects TRBV13 to TRBJ2-3; no reliable D call. V dropped 0 bases and J dropped 5 bases, with 6 bases sitting between them. Germline V gene lookup returns CDR1 PRHDT and CDR2 FYEKMQ (reference sequence). The CDR3 length is 13 residues. As DNA, the CDR3 is TGTGCCAGCAGCTTAGGGGCTGTAGATACGCAGTATTTT. Translating gives CASSLGAVDTQYF.

This sequence joins TRBV5-1 and TRBJ1-2; 7 bases align to TRBD1. The CDR3 sequence is 15 residues long. After removal of 4 bases from V and 6 bases from J, the junction contained 12 bases not matched to a gene. Germline CDR1 SGHRS, CDR2 YFSETQ. The CDR3 is CASSPRTGAVDGYTF. The CDR3 DNA follows: TGCGCCAGCAGCCCACGGACAGGTGCTGTGGATGGCTACACCTTC.

The J gene is TRBJ2-7, the V gene TRBV28; 10 bases fit TRBD1. V trimming: 4 bases; J trimming: 4 bases; junction bases outside the gene matches: 10. Germline V lookup: CDR1 MDHEN, CDR2 SYDVKM. The CDR3 is made up of 16 amino acids. The CDR3 DNA follows: TGTGCCAGCAGTTCTCCGCCCGGACAGGGGGGATACGAGCAGTACTTC. This sequence encodes CASSSPPGQGGYEQYF.

V is TRBV27 and J is TRBJ1-6, with TRBD1 identical over 7 bases. This CDR3 is built from 16 residues. The germline gives CDR1 MNHEY, CDR2 SMNVEV (reference sequence). V was clipped by 2 bases and J by 6 bases; unmatched bases: 7. This chain's CDR3 is CASSLRPTGVNSPLHF. CDR3 nucleotide sequence: TGTGCCAGCAGTTTACGCCCTACAGGGGTTAATTCACCCCTCCACTTT.

J is TRBJ2-3 and V is TRBV19; no firm D call. The length of the CDR3 is 15 residues. V lost 10 bases and J lost 4, with 21 bases in between. In germline, CDR1 is LNHDA, CDR2 SQIVND (reference sequence). The CDR3 protein is CATQQGRSRSDTQYF. The CDR3 DNA reads TGTGCCACCCAGCAAGGCAGGTCTCGCTCAGATACGCAGTATTTT.

V is TRBV19 and J is TRBJ1-1, with 7 bases that match TRBD1. Trimming took 6 bases from V and 5 from J; bases not matched to a gene: 15. This CDR3 comprises 16 residues. Germline loops: CDR1 LNHDA, CDR2 SQIVND (reference sequence). The CDR3 loop reads CASSSRSQGVRTEAFF. Here the CDR3 DNA reads TGTGCCAGTAGCTCACGTAGCCAGGGGGTTCGGACTGAAGCTTTCTTT.

This rearrangement joins TRBV4-1 to TRBJ2-3; 16 positions agree with TRBD2. In germline, CDR1 is MGHRA, CDR2 YSYEKL. V lost 0 bases and J lost 6; bases outside the gene matches: 12. The CDR3 has 20 amino acids. CDR3 loop: CASSQDGTSGRALQWDTQYF. The CDR3 region has the DNA TGCGCCAGCAGCCAAGATGGGACTAGCGGGAGGGCCCTACAGTGGGATACGCAGTATTTT.